These 9 T cell receptor beta chains came from one sample sequenced in a study of blood T cell repertoires in COVID-19. Sequenced by immunoSEQ multiplex PCR; TCRdb stores in-frame clones only, minus some. Among roughly 170,000 clones listed, around 84% were seen once. What was sequenced was peripheral blood. These receptors came from a man between 35 and 55 years old with active or convalescent COVID-19.

This clone was recorded only once. DNA of the CDR3: TGTGCCAGCAGCGTAGAGGATGGGACAGGGGTGGAAAAACTGTTTTTT. Residues: CASSVEDGTGVEKLFF. The chain combines TRBV9 with TRBJ1-4, with 10 positions matching TRBD1. CDR1 and CDR2 from the germline V gene are SGDLS and YYNGEE. CDR3 length: 16 residues. The trim removed 0 bases at V and 8 bases at J, leaving 7 bases unmatched.

The J gene is TRBJ1-6, the V gene TRBV7-2; 7 nucleotides line up with TRBD1. J lost 6 bases, V lost 3 bases, and 2 bases had no gene match. Germline V CDR1 and CDR2: SGHTA, FQGNSA. This CDR3 comprises 14 residues. The CDR3 sequence is CASSFRDSNSPLHF. As DNA, the CDR3 is TGTGCCAGCAGCTTCCGGGACAGTAATTCACCCCTCCACTTT.

J is TRBJ1-2 and V is TRBV28; 7 bases are a match to TRBD1. Germline V gene sequence: CDR1 MDHEN, CDR2 SYDVKM. Trimming removed 5 bases from V and 8 bases from J; junction bases left unmatched: 8. This CDR3 region has 13 residues. The CDR3 nucleotides read TGTGCCAGCAGTGGAACAGGGGTCGGGGGCTACACCTTC. Residues: CASSGTGVGGYTF.

The gene calls are TRBV30 and TRBJ1-2; D is possibly TRBD1 (5 bases). This CDR3 spans 13 amino acids. V lost 2 bases and J 4 bases, leaving 11 bases between the germline ends. The germline V gene has CDR1 GTSNPN and CDR2 SVGIG (reference sequence). In nucleotides, the CDR3 is TGTGCCTGGAGTCCCGGGGGGAGCTATGGCTACACCTTC. Translated: CAWSPGGSYGYTF.

This clone came up once. V is TRBV15 and J is TRBJ1-2; unclear D gene. Germline V gene sequence: CDR1 LNHNV, CDR2 YYDKDF (reference sequence). This CDR3 is 13 amino acids long. Trimming took off 1 base at V and 4 bases at J, with 7 bases between the two ends. In nucleotides, the CDR3 is TGTGCCACCAGCAGAGTCTCTTCCTATGGCTACACCTTC. It yields the protein CATSRVSSYGYTF. Together with reference TRBV15 and TRBJ1-2, the CDR3 gives the full variable domain: DAMVIQNPRYQVTQFGKPVTLSCSQTLNHNVMYWYQQKSSQAPKLLFHYYDKDFNNEADTPDNFQSRRPNTSFCFLDIRSPGLGDTAMYLCATSRVSSYGYTFGSGTRLTVV.

V and J are TRBV10-3 and TRBJ2-2; TRBD2 matches 7 bases. With 7 bases clipped from V and 5 bases from J, the junction kept 10 bases outside the gene matches. The CDR3 is made up of 15 amino acids. Germline values: CDR1 ENHRY, CDR2 SYGVKD. As DNA, the CDR3 is TGTGCCATCAAATCTGCGGGGAGGGAAACCGGGGAGCTGTTTTTT. The encoded protein is CAIKSAGRETGELFF.

This chain uses TRBV5-8 with TRBJ1-6, with 8 bases fitting TRBD1. The CDR3 totals 18 residues. Germline CDR1 reads SGHTS; CDR2 reads YDEGEE. V shed 4 bases, J shed 0 bases, and the junction held 9 bases outside the gene matches. CDR3 DNA sequence: TGTGCCAGCAGCCCGACGCCAGGGGGCTTCTCCTATAATTCACCCCTCCACTTT. As protein: CASSPTPGGFSYNSPLHF.

The chain recombines TRBV28 with TRBJ1-4, with D unclear. The germline V gene has CDR1 MDHEN and CDR2 SYDVKM. V was trimmed by 3 bases and J by 0 bases, leaving 8 bases between them. The CDR3 length is 15 residues. CDR3 residues: CASSFPSPTNEKLFF. The CDR3 nucleotides read TGTGCCAGCAGTTTCCCTTCCCCAACTAATGAAAAACTGTTTTTT.

The chain has TRBV11-2 and TRBJ1-1; TRBD1 matches 8 bases. Per the germline V gene, CDR1 is SGHAT and CDR2 is FQNNGV. The trim removed 2 bases at V and 4 bases at J, leaving 6 bases unmatched. The CDR3 extends over 15 amino acids. CDR3 nucleotides: TGTGCCAGCAGCTTAAAATTGGACAGGGCCACTGAAGCTTTCTTT. Its translation is CASSLKLDRATEAFF.